Listed below are T cell receptor beta chains from one sample, sequenced in a study of STAT5B mutations in CD4+ large granular lymphocyte leukemia. The repertoire was sequenced with immunoSEQ multiplex PCR; TCRdb's copy has only in-frame clones and lacks some. The sample records approximately 33,000 clones, approximately 90% being singletons. Sequenced material: CD4+ T cells from blood buffy coats. All receptors come from a human donor in good health. Each CDR3 is given with its conserved first and last residue. A D gene is named only where the DNA matches it firmly.

length: 18; J: TRBJ2-2; V: TRBV18; D: -; CDR3: CASSPDRTVRRNTGELFF
length: 13; J: TRBJ1-1; V: TRBV4-3; D: -; CDR3: CASSQLQGSEAFF
length: 13; J: TRBJ1-2; V: TRBV5-4; D: TRBD1; CDR3: CASSRQGPEGYTF
length: 17; J: TRBJ1-3; V: TRBV5-6; D: -; CDR3: CASSLVDRRPSGNTIYF
length: 17; J: TRBJ1-1; V: TRBV10-3; D: TRBD1; CDR3: CAINPSRTGGLYTEAFF
length: 16; J: TRBJ2-7; V: TRBV7-2; D: -; CDR3: CASSLAAAGANYEQYF
length: 14; J: TRBJ2-5; V: TRBV29-1; D: -; CDR3: CSVDSPTVLETQYF
length: 14; J: TRBJ1-1; V: TRBV4-2; D: -; CDR3: CASSQEEENTEAFF
length: 15; J: TRBJ2-1; V: TRBV7-2; D: TRBD1; CDR3: CASSPDRSSYNEQFF
length: 16; J: TRBJ2-2; V: TRBV18; D: -; CDR3: CASSLNPGAVTGELFF
length: 16; J: TRBJ1-4; V: TRBV11-3; D: -; CDR3: CATVAKGGSTNEKLFF
length: 13; J: TRBJ1-4; V: TRBV18; D: -; CDR3: CASHPSGQEKLFF
length: 12; J: TRBJ2-7; V: TRBV2; D: -; CDR3: CASKGWGYEQYF
length: 15; J: TRBJ2-2; V: TRBV7-3; D: -; CDR3: CASSLSRENTGELFF
length: 16; J: TRBJ2-1; V: TRBV4-3; D: TRBD2; CDR3: CASSQDESGRSREQFF
length: 14; J: TRBJ1-1; V: TRBV4-2; D: -; CDR3: CASSQQGESTEAFF
length: 15; J: TRBJ1-4; V: TRBV5-1; D: -; CDR3: CASSFTGASNEKLFF
length: 13; J: TRBJ1-2; V: TRBV18; D: TRBD1; CDR3: CASSRGQGEGYTF
length: 14; J: TRBJ2-5; V: TRBV7-7; D: TRBD1; CDR3: CASSLRQGQETQYF
length: 15; J: TRBJ2-3; V: TRBV6-4; D: -; CDR3: CASRSGSSTRHTQYF
length: 14; J: TRBJ1-5; V: TRBV2; D: TRBD1; CDR3: CASGRGPLNQPQHF
length: 12; J: TRBJ2-3; V: TRBV7-8; D: -; CDR3: CASTRARDTQYF
length: 14; J: TRBJ2-2; V: TRBV30; D: -; CDR3: CAWSGGQPTGELFF
length: 20; J: TRBJ1-5; V: TRBV12-5; D: -; CDR3: CASGLLPGLGTRKGNQPQHF
length: 17; J: TRBJ1-5; V: TRBV5-8; D: -; CDR3: CASPSFGRLTVNQPQHF
length: 15; J: TRBJ2-5; V: TRBV9; D: -; CDR3: CASSPRTGPQETQYF
length: 14; J: TRBJ2-7; V: TRBV14; D: -; CDR3: CASSQDLASLTQYF
length: 14; J: TRBJ1-5; V: TRBV19; D: -; CDR3: CASTYLLGNQPQHF
length: 17; J: TRBJ2-1; V: TRBV9; D: TRBD2; CDR3: CASSVGLGTSGMDEQFF
length: 14; J: TRBJ2-7; V: TRBV7-2; D: -; CDR3: CASSPSTQSYEQYF
length: 14; J: TRBJ1-2; V: TRBV6-6; D: -; CDR3: CARLSGREEYGYTF
length: 12; J: TRBJ2-3; V: TRBV6-6; D: -; CDR3: CASSYSEPKQYF
length: 15; J: TRBJ2-7; V: TRBV18; D: TRBD2; CDR3: CASSLWGSGVFEQYF
length: 14; J: TRBJ1-6; V: TRBV10-3; D: -; CDR3: CAISQQVGNSPLHF
length: 16; J: TRBJ2-1; V: TRBV6-6; D: -; CDR3: CASSYSSGLTYNEQFF
length: 14; J: TRBJ2-2; V: TRBV9; D: -; CDR3: CASSVDPVSGELFF
length: 15; J: TRBJ2-7; V: TRBV5-1; D: TRBD1; CDR3: CASSSGDRGPEEQYF
length: 16; J: TRBJ1-2; V: TRBV7-2; D: TRBD1; CDR3: CASSFPPGQGFYGYTF
length: 13; J: TRBJ2-7; V: TRBV10-3; D: -; CDR3: CAIRTPIRYEQYF
length: 16; J: TRBJ2-3; V: TRBV19; D: TRBD1; CDR3: CASRPTGTGGTDTQYF
length: 11; J: TRBJ1-2; V: TRBV20-1; D: TRBD1; CDR3: CSARQGEGYTF
length: 13; J: TRBJ1-1; V: TRBV29-1; D: TRBD1; CDR3: CSVGQDPNTEAFF
length: 13; J: TRBJ2-7; V: TRBV2; D: TRBD2; CDR3: CASKLAGSYEQYF
length: 15; J: TRBJ2-3; V: TRBV7-2; D: TRBD2; CDR3: CASSLAPGLADTQYF
length: 14; J: TRBJ2-2; V: TRBV5-1; D: -; CDR3: CASVGAPDTGELFF
length: 17; J: TRBJ2-3; V: TRBV5-4; D: TRBD2; CDR3: CASSLRLAGGLTDTQYF
length: 12; J: TRBJ1-2; V: TRBV7-9; D: -; CDR3: CASSWGRGGYTF
length: 16; J: TRBJ2-3; V: TRBV6-5; D: TRBD1; CDR3: CASSYSRDRPTDTQYF
length: 15; J: TRBJ2-7; V: TRBV18; D: -; CDR3: CASSPLKSGIYEQYF
length: 15; J: TRBJ2-1; V: TRBV11-3; D: TRBD1; CDR3: CASSFASRGSDEQFF
length: 13; J: TRBJ2-7; V: TRBV18; D: -; CDR3: CASSPPVGNEQYF
length: 13; J: TRBJ2-1; V: TRBV18; D: -; CDR3: CASSLAAVNEQFF
length: 14; J: TRBJ1-2; V: TRBV5-4; D: -; CDR3: CASSLDSQNYGYTF
length: 13; J: TRBJ1-5; V: TRBV2; D: TRBD1; CDR3: CASKTGGVQPQHF
length: 19; J: TRBJ2-3; V: TRBV5-1; D: TRBD2; CDR3: CASSSTGTSGGPRTDTQYF
length: 16; J: TRBJ2-2; V: TRBV6-4; D: -; CDR3: CASSPGGTPGTGELFF
length: 13; J: TRBJ2-1; V: TRBV19; D: TRBD1; CDR3: CASTQGARPEQFF